These 21 T cell receptor delta chains came from one sample sequenced in a study of gamma-delta chains in newborns, infants, children. TCRdb redid the clone calls on the reads with CATT. Of 5,700 or so delta-chain clones in the sample, 0.4% to 0.45% were seen once. Sequencing input: blood. These receptors all stem from a child who was a newborn, infant or young child, either healthy, febrile or measles-vaccinated (not recorded which).

Concerning this clone: For this DNA, TCRdb reports the protein of a much larger clone, which diverges at residue 13, most likely from a read error; the protein presented here is translated directly from the DNA. The chain is built from TRDV2 and TRDJ3; weak D call: TRDD3 (6 bases). The CDR3 loop spans 18 amino acids. Germline assignment: CDR1 GEAIGNYY and CDR2 EKD. The CDR3 reads CACDTWGGHSWDARQMFF. The CDR3 bases are TGTGCCTGTGACACCTGGGGGGGTCACTCCTGGGACGCCCGACAGATGTTTTTC.

This clone was observed a few times. The amino acid sequence in TCRdb belongs to a much larger clone and departs from this DNA's translation at residue 4, likely a sequencing read error; the sequence shown is translated from the DNA. This chain uses TRDV2 with TRDJ3; 9 positions match TRDD3. The CDR3 has 17 residues. Germline values: CDR1 GEAIGNYY, CDR2 EKD. Germline trimming cut 5 bases from V and 2 bases from J; bases unmatched to any gene: 6. This CDR3 is CACGDWGTTWDTRQMFF. CDR3 DNA: TGTGCCTGTGGCGACTGGGGGACAACCTGGGACACCCGACAGATGTTTTTC.

As regards this clone: A read error likely explains this, since a far larger clone differs by one base. Within the sample, other DNA sequences also encode this same CDR3. The gene calls are TRDV2 and TRDJ3; TRDD3 is a possible D gene (6 bases). Trimming left V 0 bases short and J 0 bases short, with 23 bases between. Germline lookup yields CDR1 GEAIGNYY and CDR2 EKD. The CDR3 loop spans 22 amino acids. The CDR3, as DNA: TGTGCCTGTGACACCGGATGGCTGGTAGGGGATCCGAGCTCCTGGGACACCCGACAGATGTTTTTC. Protein: CACDTGWLVGDPSSWDTRQMFF.

For this clone: The TCRdb protein comes from a much larger clone and disagrees with this DNA's translation at residue 5, likely due to a read error; the protein given here is derived from the DNA. The chain has TRDV2 and TRDJ3; TRDD3 aligns across 11 bases. Germline V gives CDR1 GEAIGNYY, CDR2 EKD. The V and J ends lost 1 base and 6 bases, in that order; junction bases with no gene match: 4. The CDR3 has 17 amino acids. CDR3: CACDTLGDKKDTRQMFF. CDR3 DNA sequence: TGTGCCTGTGACACACTGGGGGATAAGAAGGACACCCGACAGATGTTTTTC.

This clone was seen a handful of times. This may be a read error, as it is one base from a much larger clone. At the DNA level, this CDR3 is encoded by other sequences in the same sample as well. This rearrangement joins TRDV2 to TRDJ3; D gene unclear. The CDR3 consists of 18 residues. Germline V gene sequence: CDR1 GEAIGNYY, CDR2 EKD. CDR3 in DNA: TGCGCCTGTGACACGGTGGGTGCTAGCTCCTGGGACACCCGACAGATGTTTTTC. Translating gives CACDTVGASSWDTRQMFF.

This clone was observed a few times. Being one base from a much bigger clone, this may be a read error. J is TRDJ3 and V is TRDV2, with D possibly being TRDD3 (6 bases). The CDR3 runs 20 residues. Looked up from germline, CDR1 is GEAIGNYY and CDR2 is EKD. This chain's CDR3 is CACDAVGASESSWDTRQVFF. CDR3 bases: TGTGCCTGTGACGCGGTGGGGGCCTCTGAGAGCTCCTGGGACACCCGACAGGTGTTTTTC.

This clone appeared a few times. This likely came from a read error, as a far larger clone is one base away. This sample also contains other DNA sequences that code for the same CDR3. The V and J genes are TRDV2 and TRDJ3, with TRDD3 identical over 12 bases. The germline V gene encodes CDR1 GEAIGNYY and CDR2 EKD. This CDR3 has 18 residues. The CDR3, as DNA: TGTGCCTGTGACACCGTACTGGGGGATACCTGGGACACCCGGCAGATGTTTTTC. It yields the protein CACDTVLGDTWDTRQMFF.

Concerning this clone: This likely came from a read error, as a far larger clone is one base away. The V call is TRDV2, the J call TRDJ3; 9 nucleotides align to TRDD3. The CDR3 consists of 19 residues. In germline, CDR1 is GEAIGNYY, CDR2 EKD. In nucleotides, the CDR3 is TGTGCCTGTGACACCGTACTGGGGGACCTCTCCCGGGACACCCGACAGATGTTTTTC. Translating gives CACDTVLGDLSRDTRQMFF.

A word on this clone: A far larger clone is only one base removed, so a read error is likely. This sample also contains other DNA sequences that code for the same CDR3. This chain links TRAV29/DV5 with TRDJ2, with TRDD3 matching 13 bases. CDR3 length: 15 amino acids. Germline CDR1 NSMFDY, CDR2 ISSIKDK. The CDR3 sequence is CAATGGYALTAQLFF. The CDR3 DNA is TGTGCAGCTACTGGGGGATACGCTTTGACAGCACAACTATTCTTT.

By sample share, this clone is medium-sized (0.01 to 0.1%). A read error may be the cause here, since a much bigger clone is one base away. This CDR3 is also generated by other DNA sequences in the sample. The chain joins TRDV2 to TRDJ3; a weak D match, TRDD3 (6 bases). Germline CDR1 is GEAIGNYY and CDR2 is EKD. With 0 bases removed from V and 0 bases from J, the gap between germline ends came to 11 bases. The CDR3 sequence is 18 residues long. Written as DNA, the CDR3 is TGTGCCTGTGACACCTGGGGGCCGAGCTCCTGGGACACCCGACAGATGTTTTTC. It codes for CACDTWGPSSWDTRQMFF.

Note on this clone: A single base separates this from a much larger clone, so it may be a read error. The same CDR3 also results from other DNA sequences found in this sample. The V call is TRDV2, the J call TRDJ3; 13 nucleotides match TRDD3. The CDR3 consists of 20 residues. CDR1 and CDR2 from the germline V gene are GEAIGNYY and EKD. This chain's CDR3 is CACDTTGGYASSWDTRQMFF. Written as DNA, the CDR3 is TGTGCCTGTGACACGACTGGGGGATACGCTAGCTCCTGGGACACCCGACAGATGTTCTTC.

Remarks on this clone: A clone one base away is much larger, so this may be a read error. The V gene is TRDV2, the J gene TRDJ3; 12 nucleotides align to TRDD3. Germline V gene data show CDR1 as GEAIGNYY and CDR2 as EKD. The CDR3 sequence is 19 residues long. J lost 5 bases, V lost 3 bases, and 10 bases had no gene match. CDR3 bases: TGTGCCTGTGACGAAGTACTGGGGGATACCTGCCGGGACACCCGACAGATGTTTTTC. This translates into CACDEVLGDTCRDTRQMFF.

This clone rates as medium-sized (0.01 to 0.1%). Other nucleotide sequences in the sample specify the same CDR3. J is TRDJ3 and V is TRDV2, with 7 bases identical to TRDD3. The CDR3 extends over 17 amino acids. Per germline, CDR1 GEAIGNYY and CDR2 EKD. With 3 bases clipped from V and 0 bases from J, the junction kept 4 bases outside the gene matches. CDR3 DNA sequence: TGTGCCTGTGACTGGGGGACGAGCTCCTGGGACACCCGACAGATGTTTTTC. It encodes CACDWGTSSWDTRQMFF.

This clone has only a few counts. The chain has TRDV2 and TRDJ1; a weak D match, TRDD3 (6 bases). Trimming removed 3 bases from V and 0 bases from J, with 19 bases in between. The CDR3 consists of 17 residues. Germline lookup yields CDR1 GEAIGNYY and CDR2 EKD. The CDR3: CACDQIGWGPYTDKLIF. CDR3 in DNA: TGTGCCTGTGACCAGATTGGTTGGGGGCCTTACACCGATAAACTCATCTTT.

This clone is large. Within the sample, other DNA sequences also encode this same CDR3. The J gene is TRDJ1, the V gene TRDV2; D might be TRDD3 (6 bases). V dropped 1 base and J dropped 0 bases, with 8 bases sitting between them. Looked up from germline, CDR1 is GEAIGNYY and CDR2 is EKD. The CDR3 consists of 14 residues. The CDR3 is CACDTGGYTDKLIF. The CDR3 DNA reads TGTGCCTGTGACACTGGGGGGTACACCGATAAACTCATCTTT.

This clone has more than one count but fewer than ten. A much larger clonotype is one base distant, so this may be a read error. This chain connects TRDV2 to TRDJ1, with 13 bases identical to TRDD3. The CDR3 is made up of 20 amino acids. Per germline, CDR1 GEAIGNYY and CDR2 EKD. After removal of 0 bases from V and 1 base from J, the junction contained 13 bases not matched to a gene. As DNA, the CDR3 is TGTGCCTGTGACACCGTCTCGGACTGGGGGATACGGGTGGTCACCGATAAACTCATCTTT. Residues: CACDTVSDWGIRVVTDKLIF.

Regarding this clone: The protein recorded in TCRdb matches a much larger clone and deviates from this DNA's translation at residue 14, suggesting a read error; the protein here is obtained by translating the DNA. The chain employs TRDV2 and TRDJ1, with 11 bases aligning to TRDD3. The CDR3 has 16 amino acids. In germline, CDR1 is GEAIGNYY, CDR2 EKD. The chain's CDR3 is CACDTGGYGYTDKIIF. CDR3 nucleotides: TGTGCCTGTGACACTGGGGGATACGGTTACACCGATAAAATCATCTTT.

On this clone: With a far larger clone one base away, a read error is the likely cause. The sample holds other DNA sequences that translate to the same CDR3. The chain couples TRDV2 to TRDJ2; D perhaps matches TRDD3 (5 bases). Trimming left V 0 bases short and J 5 bases short, with 9 bases between. The CDR3 has 14 residues. Germline V gene sequence: CDR1 GEAIGNYY, CDR2 EKD. CDR3 region: CACDTLGDTAQLFF. CDR3 coding DNA: TGTGCCTGTGACACCCTGGGAGATACAGCACAACTCTTCTTT.

This clone was observed a few times. TCRdb's listed protein matches a much larger clone and diverges from this DNA's translation at residue 9, likely through a read error; the protein shown comes from the DNA. The rearrangement uses TRDV2 and TRDJ2, with 10 positions matching TRDD3. The CDR3 is 15 amino acids. Germline V gene data show CDR1 as GEAIGNYY and CDR2 as EKD. Unmatched junction bases numbered 2, after V lost 1 base and J lost 4 bases. The CDR3 coding sequence is TGTGCCTGTGACACACTGGGGGATGCGACAGCACAACTCTTCTTT. Protein product: CACDTLGDATAQLFF.

As to this clone: A far larger clone is one nucleotide away, so this likely arose from a read error. Other DNA sequences from this sample encode an identical CDR3 as well. V is TRDV2 and J is TRDJ3; TRDD3 matches 8 bases. V was clipped by 0 bases and J by 1 base; unmatched bases: 4. Germline CDR1 is GEAIGNYY and CDR2 is EKD. The CDR3 loop spans 18 amino acids. The CDR3 region is CACDTGWGTSWDTRQMFF. CDR3 nucleotide sequence: TGTGCCTGTGACACCGGCTGGGGGACTTCCTGGGACACCCGACAGATGTTTTTC.

This chain's CDR3 is CACVRTGGFGSWDTRQMFF. The CDR3 DNA sequence: TGTGCCTGTGTCCGTACTGGGGGATTTGGCTCCTGGGACACCCGACAGATGTTTTTC. V and J are TRDV2 and TRDJ3; 10 bases are shared with TRDD3. The CDR3 runs 19 residues. Unmatched junction bases numbered 9, after V lost 5 bases and J lost 0 bases. Germline V gives CDR1 GEAIGNYY, CDR2 EKD.